The 15 T cell receptor beta chains presented below share a single source sample, sequenced in a study of blood T cell repertoires in COVID-19. Clones were read by immunoSEQ multiplex PCR, and TCRdb kept only the in-frame ones, dropping some. The sample contains under 65,000 clones, 75% to 95% of which appear only once. Sequenced: peripheral blood. These receptors were taken from a woman of 80 years or more with active COVID-19.

This clone appeared a few times. The chain recombines TRBV7-9 with TRBJ1-5; TRBD1 agrees at 9 bases. The CDR3 runs 14 residues. Germline V gives CDR1 SEHNR, CDR2 FQNEAQ (reference sequence). Losses at the gene ends were 1 base for V and 6 bases for J; bases not matched to a gene: 1. The CDR3 coding sequence is TGTGCCAGCAGCTTAGGGACAGGGGTTCAGCCCCAGCATTTT. Its protein is CASSLGTGVQPQHF.

The chain combines TRBV4-1 with TRBJ1-2; 8 bases are shared with TRBD1. J gave up 8 bases and V 4 bases, and 15 bases lay outside the gene matches. The CDR3 loop spans 16 amino acids. Germline V gene data show CDR1 as MGHRA and CDR2 as YSYEKL. The DNA of the CDR3 is TGCGCCAGCAGCCGGCGGACAGGGTATTCTTTGGAGGGCTACACCTTC. It specifies CASSRRTGYSLEGYTF.

This sequence joins TRBV6-5 and TRBJ2-7; 7 positions agree with TRBD1. This CDR3 has 13 amino acids. Unmatched junction bases numbered 3, after V lost 5 bases and J lost 2 bases. The germline CDR1 and CDR2 sequences are MNHEY and SVGAGI. The CDR3, as DNA: TGTGCCAGCAGTCCACAGGGGCCCTACGAGCAGTACTTC. It encodes CASSPQGPYEQYF.

The V and J genes are TRBV5-1 and TRBJ2-2, with D unclear. This CDR3 comprises 15 residues. Germline V gene lookup returns CDR1 SGHRS and CDR2 YFSETQ. The V end was cut by 1 base, the J end by 6 bases, with 13 bases between. In DNA, the CDR3 is TGCGCCAGCAGCTTGTCCGGGTCCTGGGCCGGGGAGCTGTTTTTT. This codes for CASSLSGSWAGELFF. Full variable domain (outside the CDR3, taken from reference TRBV5-1 and TRBJ2-2): KAGVTQTPRYLIKTRGQQVTLSCSPISGHRSVSWYQQTPGQGLQFLFEYFSETQRNKGNFPGRFSGRQFSNSRSEMNVSTLELGDSALYLCASSLSGSWAGELFFGEGSRLTVL.

This rearrangement joins TRBV7-2 to TRBJ1-6; D is possibly TRBD1 (6 bases). V lost 1 base and J 7 bases, leaving 11 bases between the germline ends. This CDR3 has 15 residues. CDR1 and CDR2 from the germline V gene are SGHTA and FQGNSA. The DNA of the CDR3 is TGTGCCAGCAGCTTAGTTGCACAGGGCAATTCACCCCTCCACTTT. The encoded protein is CASSLVAQGNSPLHF.

The CDR3: CASSYGQAKPIYEQYF. In DNA, the CDR3 is TGTGCCAGCAGTTACGGACAGGCTAAGCCTATCTACGAGCAGTACTTC. The V gene is TRBV6-5, the J gene TRBJ2-7, with TRBD1 matching over 7 bases. V shed 2 bases and J 3 bases; nucleotides not matched to a gene: 10. The CDR3 extends over 16 amino acids. Germline values: CDR1 MNHEY, CDR2 SVGAGI.

The chain combines TRBV6-4 with TRBJ2-3; possible D gene TRBD2, 6 bases. The CDR3 sequence is 13 residues long. Germline CDR1 is MRHNA and CDR2 is SNTAGT. V lost 4 bases to trimming and J lost 6 bases, with 11 bases between them. The DNA for the CDR3 is TGTGCCAGCAGTGCGACGCTAGCGGATACGCAGTATTTT. Its protein product is CASSATLADTQYF.

The J gene is TRBJ1-1, the V gene TRBV6-6; D might be TRBD1 (5 bases). This CDR3 contains 17 residues. Looked up from germline, CDR1 is MNHNY and CDR2 is SVGAGI (reference sequence). The V gene lost 5 bases and the J gene lost 5 bases, with 24 bases spanning the gap. CDR3 amino acids: CASSPGPGSGGRTEAFF. The CDR3 DNA is TGTGCCAGCAGTCCGGGGCCCGGGTCTGGAGGGAGGACTGAAGCTTTCTTT.

This chain connects TRBV18 to TRBJ2-2; D is possibly TRBD2 (6 bases). CDR1 and CDR2 from the germline V gene are KGHSH and LQKENI. The V end was cut by 4 bases, the J end by 1 base, with 10 bases between. The length of the CDR3 is 15 residues. Here the CDR3 DNA reads TGTGCCAGCTCACAAACGGGGGAGAACACCGGGGAGCTGTTTTTT. Amino acids: CASSQTGENTGELFF.

CDR3 sequence reads: CASSIGAGGEAFF. The CDR3, as DNA: TGTGCCAGTAGTATCGGGGCCGGGGGTGAAGCTTTCTTT. The chain uses TRBV19 and TRBJ1-1; perhaps TRBD1 as D (5 bases). Germline V gene sequence: CDR1 LNHDA, CDR2 SQIVND (reference sequence). Trimming left V 3 bases short and J 7 bases short, with 12 bases between. The CDR3 sequence is 13 residues long.

CDR3 DNA: TGTGCCAGCTCACCAAGCGGGAGGTACGAGCAGTACTTC. It translates to CASSPSGRYEQYF. The rearrangement links TRBV18 to TRBJ2-7, with TRBD2 identical over 9 bases. This CDR3 has 13 residues. The trim removed 2 bases at V and 4 bases at J, leaving 0 bases unmatched. Germline CDR1 and CDR2: KGHSH and LQKENI.

This clone appeared a few times. The rearrangement links TRBV5-5 to TRBJ1-4; maybe TRBD1 (6 bases). Trimming removed 4 bases from V and 5 bases from J, with 24 bases in between. CDR3 length equals 18 residues. Per germline, CDR1 SGHKS and CDR2 YYEKEE (reference sequence). CDR3: CASSATRGLGQTNEKLFF. The DNA of the CDR3 is TGTGCCAGCAGCGCGACGAGGGGCCTAGGACAGACCAATGAAAAACTGTTTTTT. The full variable domain, completed using reference TRBV5-5 and TRBJ1-4, is DAGVTQSPTHLIKTRGQQVTLRCSPISGHKSVSWYQQVLGQGPQFIFQYYEKEERGRGNFPDRFSARQFPNYSSELNVNALLLGDSALYLCASSATRGLGQTNEKLFFGSGTQLSVL.

The chain links TRBV3-1 (or the pseudogene TRBV3-2) to TRBJ1-6, with D possibly being TRBD1 (5 bases). Per germline, CDR1 LGHDT and CDR2 YNNKEL (reference sequence). The V and J ends lost 1 base and 9 bases respectively, with 13 bases between them. This CDR3 is built from 15 residues. The CDR3 sequence: CASSQGFPGGSPLHF. CDR3 sequence (DNA): TGTGCCAGCAGCCAAGGCTTCCCGGGGGGTTCACCCCTCCACTTT.

V gene TRBV7-8 combines with J gene TRBJ1-1; TRBD1 agrees at 7 bases. The CDR3 loop spans 14 amino acids. Germline values: CDR1 SGHVS, CDR2 FQNEAQ. V gave up 5 bases and J gave up 4 bases; unmatched junction bases: 7. The CDR3 DNA reads as TGTGCCAGCAGCACCACAACAGGGGCCACTGAAGCTTTCTTT. Protein product: CASSTTTGATEAFF. Full variable domain (outside the CDR3, taken from reference TRBV7-8 and TRBJ1-1): GAGVSQSPRYKVAKRGQDVALRCDPISGHVSLFWYQQALGQGPEFLTYFQNEAQLDKSGLPSDRFFAERPEGSVSTLKIQRTQQEDSAVYLCASSTTTGATEAFFGQGTRLTVV.

This clone was seen more than once but under ten times. The chain joins TRBV19 to TRBJ2-1, with a possible D match to TRBD2 (5 bases). This CDR3 is built from 15 residues. Trimming removed 5 bases from V and 3 bases from J, with 14 bases in between. CDR1 is LNHDA, CDR2 SQIVND, per germline (reference sequence). The CDR3, as DNA: TGTGCCAGTAGTGTTCCAGCGGCGCGCTACAATGAGCAGTTCTTC. It codes for CASSVPAARYNEQFF.